Listed below are T cell receptor beta chains from one sample, sequenced in a study of T-cell reconstitution after alpha-beta-depleted transplantation in children. TCRdb re-called the PCR reads with MiXCR, one entry per CDR3 protein. This table holds around 9,000 distinct CDR3 sequences, 15% to 20% found once. The sample consisted of PBMCs, mostly from graft donor cells, taken 60 days after TCRalphabeta/CD19-depleted stem cell transplant. The receptors shown here come from a girl under two years old who had a stem cell transplant for combined immunodeficiency, so the T cells may come from the graft donor. CDR3s include the opening cysteine and the closing phenylalanine or tryptophan. The D gene is left open where the match is weak. For some rows the clone size is stated as once, few or many, or as a class when expanded; others skip it.

J gene	V gene	D gene	clone size	CDR3 protein	CDR3 DNA
TRBJ2-1	TRBV27	TRBD2	many	CASSLLGREGYNEQFF	TGTGCCAGCAGTTTATTGGGTCGGGAGGGATACAATGAGCAGTTCTTC
TRBJ2-7	TRBV12-5	TRBD2	many	CASGTGTSGRHEQYF	TGTGCTAGTGGTACCGGGACTAGCGGGAGACACGAGCAGTACTTC
TRBJ2-5	TRBV5-1	NA	NA	CASSQAGPSETQYF	TGCGCCAGCAGCCAAGCAGGGCCATCGGAGACCCAGTACTTC
TRBJ1-1	TRBV18	NA	NA	CASWGGQIEAFF	TGTGCCAGCTGGGGGGGCCAAATTGAAGCTTTCTTT
TRBJ2-5	TRBV4-1	NA	NA	CASSQEQFSQETQYF	TGCGCCAGCAGCCAAGAACAGTTCTCCCAAGAGACCCAGTACTTC
TRBJ2-3	TRBV4-2	TRBD2	many	CASSPTSGATDTQYF	TGTGCCAGCAGCCCAACTAGCGGGGCGACAGATACGCAGTATTTT
TRBJ2-2	TRBV11-2	TRBD2	few	CASSLRAGGQNTGELFF	TGTGCCAGCAGCTTACGAGCGGGGGGACAGAACACCGGGGAGCTGTTTTTT
TRBJ1-2	TRBV12-3/TRBV12-4	NA	many	CASTGTGSGYTF	TGTGCCAGTACAGGGACTGGTAGTGGCTACACCTTC
TRBJ2-7	TRBV6-2/TRBV6-3	NA	NA	CASSPNIGEQYF	TGTGCCAGCAGTCCAAACATCGGGGAGCAGTACTTC
TRBJ2-5	TRBV6-5	NA	NA	CASRKQGTQTQYF	TGTGCCAGCAGGAAACAGGGAACGCAGACCCAGTACTTC
TRBJ2-5	TRBV11-2	TRBD1	few	CASSTRTGDLETQYF	TGTGCCAGCAGCACAAGGACAGGGGATCTGGAGACCCAGTACTTC
TRBJ2-7	TRBV9	TRBD2	once	CASSVEELAGEQYF	TGTGCCAGCAGCGTTGAGGAACTAGCGGGAGAACAGTACTTC
TRBJ2-5	TRBV4-2	NA	many	CASSQEPIGSLGETQYF	TGTGCCAGCAGCCAGGAGCCCATCGGGAGCTTGGGAGAGACCCAGTACTTC
TRBJ2-6	TRBV29-1	NA	many	CSDRNSSGANVLTF	TGCAGCGACCGAAACTCCTCTGGGGCCAACGTCCTGACTTTC
TRBJ2-7	TRBV30	TRBD2	NA	CAWSVGGGPYEQYF	TGTGCCTGGAGTGTAGGCGGGGGACCCTACGAGCAGTACTTC
TRBJ2-7	TRBV6-2/TRBV6-3	TRBD1	NA	CASRSRDSEQYF	TGTGCCAGCAGATCTCGGGACAGCGAGCAGTACTTC
TRBJ1-2	TRBV7-2	NA	many	CASSSRGYGYTF	TGTGCCAGCAGTTCACGGGGCTATGGCTACACCTTC
TRBJ1-2	TRBV20-1	NA	many	CSALGHLANYGYTF	TGCAGTGCTTTAGGACACTTGGCTAACTATGGCTACACCTTC
TRBJ2-7	TRBV5-6	NA	few	CASTLWSGIAYEQYF	TGTGCCAGCACCCTGTGGTCAGGGATCGCCTACGAGCAGTACTTC
TRBJ2-3	TRBV12-3/TRBV12-4	NA	few	CASSLVGRLDTQYF	TGTGCCAGCAGTTTGGTCGGCCGTTTGGATACGCAGTATTTT
TRBJ2-3	TRBV7-9	TRBD2	once	CASSFEAGGPGIAQYF	TGTGCCAGCAGCTTTGAAGCGGGAGGGCCAGGGATAGCGCAGTATTTT
TRBJ2-1	TRBV24-1	NA	many	CATSDLDNEQFF	TGTGCCACCAGTGACCTCGACAATGAGCAGTTCTTC
TRBJ2-7	TRBV9	NA	few	CASSVDPTSHEQYF	TGTGCCAGCAGCGTAGACCCCACTAGCCACGAGCAGTACTTC
TRBJ2-2	TRBV27	NA	many	CASSLRGTNTGELFF	TGTGCCAGCAGTTTACGAGGGACGAACACCGGGGAGCTGTTTTTT
TRBJ2-3	TRBV6-1	TRBD1	few	CASGQGEGDTQYF	TGTGCCAGCGGACAGGGGGAGGGAGATACGCAGTATTTT
TRBJ2-5	TRBV6-6	TRBD1	NA	CASSYSTGTGETQYF	TGTGCCAGCAGTTACTCGACAGGGACGGGGGAGACCCAGTACTTC
TRBJ1-5	TRBV10-3	NA	few	CAISDRQGNQPQHF	TGTGCCATCAGTGACAGGCAGGGCAATCAGCCCCAGCATTTT
TRBJ2-3	TRBV6-5	TRBD2	many	CASSYSSFRSGRMPDTQYF	TGTGCCAGCAGTTACTCCTCCTTTCGGAGCGGGAGGATGCCAGATACGCAGTATTTT
TRBJ2-7	TRBV11-1	NA	many	CASSDGGTDEQYF	TGTGCCAGCTCCGATGGGGGAACCGACGAGCAGTACTTC
TRBJ1-2	TRBV30	NA	NA	CAWSVLRGGGYTF	TGTGCCTGGAGTGTACTAAGAGGCGGGGGCTACACCTTC
TRBJ2-5	TRBV11-1	NA	few	CASSSLAKQETQYF	TGTGCCAGCAGCTCTTTAGCGAAACAAGAGACCCAGTACTTC
TRBJ2-5	TRBV20-1	NA	many	CSAIPEETQYF	TGCAGTGCTATCCCAGAAGAGACCCAGTACTTC
TRBJ1-1	TRBV4-3	NA	few	CASSKRWTVNTEAFF	TGCGCCAGCAGCAAGCGATGGACAGTTAACACTGAAGCTTTCTTT
TRBJ2-7	TRBV12-3/TRBV12-4	NA	few	CASSLALLGEQYF	TGTGCCAGCAGTTTAGCGCTGTTGGGCGAGCAGTACTTC
TRBJ1-4	TRBV12-3/TRBV12-4	NA	NA	CASSFWDSEKLFF	TGTGCCAGCAGTTTTTGGGACTCCGAAAAACTGTTTTTT
TRBJ2-4	TRBV4-2	NA	many	CASSQDSRNIQYF	TGTGCCAGCAGCCAAGATAGTAGAAACATTCAGTACTTC
TRBJ2-7	TRBV6-5	NA	many	CASRHRRDEQYF	TGTGCCAGCAGACACCGCAGGGACGAGCAGTACTTC
TRBJ2-5	TRBV12-3/TRBV12-4	TRBD2	NA	CASSWAGAQETQYF	TGTGCCAGCAGTTGGGCGGGAGCCCAAGAGACCCAGTACTTC
TRBJ2-3	TRBV4-3	TRBD2	NA	CASSPGGFRTDTQYF	TGCGCCAGCAGCCCCGGGGGGTTTCGCACAGATACGCAGTATTTT
TRBJ2-3	TRBV7-2	NA	many	CASSLLSSSDTQYF	TGTGCCAGCAGCTTATTATCATCGTCAGATACGCAGTATTTT
TRBJ2-3	TRBV6-1	NA	NA	CASSETATDPDTQYF	TGTGCCAGCAGTGAGACGGCGACCGATCCAGATACGCAGTATTTT
TRBJ2-7	TRBV3-1	NA	NA	CASSQDWATVREQYF	TGTGCCAGCAGCCAAGATTGGGCGACAGTAAGAGAGCAGTACTTC
TRBJ2-7	TRBV18	NA	NA	CASSPRAIYEQYF	TGTGCCAGCTCACCACGAGCCATCTACGAGCAGTACTTC
TRBJ2-1	TRBV5-4	NA	many	CASGLGSSSEQFF	TGTGCCAGCGGCCTGGGGAGCTCCTCTGAGCAGTTCTTC
TRBJ2-7	TRBV20-1	NA	many	CSARSGRGHPYF	TGCAGTGCTAGATCAGGTCGGGGACACCCGTACTTC
TRBJ2-1	TRBV12-3/TRBV12-4	TRBD2	many	CASSTQYGTSGRSNEQFF	TGTGCCAGCAGTACGCAATACGGGACTAGCGGGAGATCCAATGAGCAGTTCTTC
TRBJ1-1	TRBV20-1	TRBD1	few	CSALGQGEGEAFF	TGCAGTGCCCTGGGACAGGGGGAGGGTGAAGCTTTCTTT
TRBJ2-1	TRBV19	NA	NA	CASSIVSHREQFF	TGTGCCAGTAGTATAGTTAGCCACCGTGAGCAGTTCTTC
TRBJ2-5	TRBV18	NA	NA	CASSPRTAQYQETQYF	TGTGCCAGCTCACCTAGGACTGCCCAGTACCAAGAGACCCAGTACTTC
TRBJ2-1	TRBV10-3	NA	many	CAISVLSNYNEQFF	TGTGCCATCAGTGTACTATCGAATTACAATGAGCAGTTCTTC
TRBJ2-1	TRBV5-4	NA	many	CASSLSARVNEQFF	TGTGCCAGCAGCTTGTCGGCCAGGGTCAATGAGCAGTTCTTC
TRBJ2-7	TRBV7-2	NA	few	CASSSPDYSSYEQYF	TGTGCCAGCAGCTCTCCCGATTACTCCTCCTACGAGCAGTACTTC